This T cell receptor (beta chain) came from a study of control samples from healthy donors and cancer patients. Sequencing was performed with immunoSEQ multiplex PCR; in TCRdb, only in-frame clones are kept and a portion is missing. The sample has about 82,000 clones; around 94% are singletons. V lost 6 bases to trimming and J lost 4 bases, with 15 bases between them. Looked up from germline, CDR1 is MDHEN and CDR2 is SYDVKM. The CDR3 is made up of 14 amino acids. The TCR sequence derives from a woman aged 18 to 35 in good health. V is TRBV28 and J is TRBJ1-1; D gene unclear. The sample comprised blood. The CDR3 spells CASRYNRPGTEAFF. In nucleotides, the CDR3 is TGTGCCAGCAGATACAACCGCCCGGGCACTGAAGCTTTCTTT.